This T cell receptor (beta chain) was captured in a study of T cell responses to AZD1222 COVID-19 vaccine. General study results and limits: The peak T cell response came first, and repertoires were sampled only after it. Females outnumbered males among donors, who were mostly white British; clonal diversity was possibly underestimated. A reported finding is that nearly half of spike-specific TCRs target unmutated variant regions. Vaccination with two AZD1222 doses was followed by a rise in Spike-specific TCR breadth and depth.

Repertoires were generated with immunoSEQ multiplex PCR, while TCRdb's copy carries only in-frame clones and drops some. The sample has about 140,000 clones, around 91% seen once. From germline, CDR1 is SQVTM and CDR2 ANQGSEA. The CDR3 length is 13 residues. J gave up 3 bases and V 5 bases, and 4 bases lay outside the gene matches. As for this clone: Its cognate antigen is unknown.

This material consisted of peripheral blood, taken 28 days after the second AZD1222 dose. The source is an adult who received the AZD1222 COVID-19 vaccine. The genes are TRBV29-1 and TRBJ1-3; 7 nucleotides agree with TRBD1. The CDR3 reads CSVMGQLGNTIYF. The CDR3 DNA sequence: TGCAGCGTTATGGGACAGCTTGGAAACACCATATATTTT.